One and the same sample provided the 2 T cell receptor beta chains below, sequenced in a study of shared clonotypes between healthy human individuals. Sequencing was performed with immunoSEQ multiplex PCR; in TCRdb, only in-frame clones are kept and a portion is missing. The table shows about 2.1 million clones, with 85% to 95% occurring only once. Cells designated naive CD8 were CD45RO-negative and were positively selected for CCR7, with terminally differentiated effector memory CD45RA+ cells excluded. Sequencing was performed on naive CD8+ T cells from PBMCs. Source of these receptors: a young man in good health. Some clones in this sample may be carry-over from other donors' samples.

The chain couples TRBV7-3 to TRBJ2-3, with 9 bases fitting TRBD2. Losses at the gene ends were 2 bases for V and 4 bases for J; bases not matched to a gene: 7. The CDR3 covers 16 residues. CDR1 is SGHTA and CDR2 is FQGTGA in the germline V gene. As DNA, the CDR3 is TGTGCCAGCAGCTTAGGGGCGGGAGGGCCTGCAGATACGCAGTATTTT. Translating gives CASSLGAGGPADTQYF.

The V gene is TRBV29-1, the J gene TRBJ2-7; 9 bases line up with TRBD1. V shed 4 bases, J shed 2 bases, and the junction held 3 bases outside the gene matches. Germline CDR1 reads SQVTM; CDR2 reads ANQGSEA. The CDR3 is made up of 13 amino acids. CDR3 sequence reads: CSVAWTGAYEQYF. The CDR3 nucleotides read TGCAGCGTTGCTTGGACAGGGGCCTACGAGCAGTACTTC.